This T cell receptor (beta chain) stems from a study of T cells in localized non-small cell lung cancer. Findings and limits, study-wide: Heterogeneity is still possible, as just one tumor region was sequenced.

Trimming removed 2 bases at V and 5 bases at J, with 13 bases between. Germline loops: CDR1 MNHGY, CDR2 SAAAGT. The CDR3 consists of 15 residues. Here immunoSEQ multiplex PCR was the method, and the copy in TCRdb shows in-frame clones only, minus some. Among several thousand clones listed, around 41% were seen once. Note on this clone: Its antigen is as yet unknown.

The V and J genes are TRBV6-8 and TRBJ2-1; tentatively, D is TRBD1 or TRBD2 (6 bases each). This clonotype originated in a woman aged 35 to 70 with stage II squamous cell lung carcinoma. Sequencing was performed on lung tumor tissue, taken before any cancer treatment. Written as DNA, the CDR3 is TGTGCCAGCAGTTACCCTGGGGGCGGGAACAATGAGCAGTTCTTC. Protein sequence: CASSYPGGGNNEQFF.